The entry below describes one T cell receptor (beta chain). Other DNA variants within this sample encode the same CDR3. The data were taken from a study of blood T cell repertoires in COVID-19. The wider study: There were acute and convalescent COVID-19 samples, and they came from the United States, Italy and Spain. The cDNA or gDNA used as material had been derived from T cells, B-cell-depleted T cells, or PBMCs.

This CDR3 has 13 residues. V was trimmed by 0 bases and J by 2 bases, leaving 3 bases between them. From germline, CDR1 is SGHRS and CDR2 YFSETQ. Profiling relied on immunoSEQ multiplex PCR, and the TCRdb table lists in-frame clones only, not all of them. The sample holds approximately 350,000 clones, roughly 90% seen once. Sequencing used peripheral blood. The TCR comes from a middle-aged man with acute or convalescent COVID-19. The rearrangement joins TRBV5-1 to TRBJ1-5; D gene unclear. CDR3 sequence (DNA): TGCGCCAGCAGCTTGGCTGGCAATCAGCCCCAGCATTTT. Encoded protein: CASSLAGNQPQHF.